This T cell receptor (beta chain) was profiled in a study of blood T cell repertoires in COVID-19. With 3 bases removed from V and 1 base from J, the gap between germline ends came to 7 bases. Germline loops: CDR1 SGDLS, CDR2 YYNGEE. CDR3 length equals 13 residues. Generated by immunoSEQ multiplex PCR, the TCRdb table keeps only in-frame clones and is missing some. The sample lists about 380,000 clones, roughly nine tenths occurring once. In the case of this clone: The identical CDR3 is also encoded by other nucleotide sequences in the sample.

This TCR derives from a man aged 35-49 years with acute or convalescent COVID-19. The V gene is TRBV9, the J gene TRBJ1-1; D gene ambiguous. Input material: peripheral blood. Written as DNA, the CDR3 is TGTGCCAGCAGCGAGACGGGGAACACTGAAGCTTTCTTT. It is translated as CASSETGNTEAFF.